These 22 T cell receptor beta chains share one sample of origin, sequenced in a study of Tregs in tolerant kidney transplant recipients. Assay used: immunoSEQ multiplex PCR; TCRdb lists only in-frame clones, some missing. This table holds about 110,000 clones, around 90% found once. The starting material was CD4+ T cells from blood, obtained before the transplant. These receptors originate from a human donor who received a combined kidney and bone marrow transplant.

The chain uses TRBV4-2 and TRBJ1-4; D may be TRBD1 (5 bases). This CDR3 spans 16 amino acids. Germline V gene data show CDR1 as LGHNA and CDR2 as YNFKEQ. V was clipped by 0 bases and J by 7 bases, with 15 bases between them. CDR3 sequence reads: CASSQDPQGWGEKLFF. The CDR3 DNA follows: TGTGCCAGCAGCCAAGATCCCCAGGGTTGGGGTGAAAAACTGTTTTTT.

CDR3 sequence: CASSGRGGPDTQYF. DNA for the CDR3: TGCGCCAGCAGCGGGAGGGGGGGCCCAGATACGCAGTATTTT. The J gene is TRBJ2-3, the V gene TRBV5-1, with D maybe TRBD2 (7 bases). The CDR3 is 14 residues long. CDR1 and CDR2 (germline): SGHRS, YFSETQ. Trimming stripped 4 bases from V and 4 bases from J, with 13 bases between.

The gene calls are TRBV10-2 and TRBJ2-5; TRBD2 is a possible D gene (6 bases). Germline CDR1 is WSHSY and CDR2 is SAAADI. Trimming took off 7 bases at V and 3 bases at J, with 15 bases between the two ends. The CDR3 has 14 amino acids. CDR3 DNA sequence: TGCGCCAGCAAAGGCGGGGCTACTGAAGAGACCCAGTACTTC. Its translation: CASKGGATEETQYF.

The CDR3 nucleotides are TGTGCCAGCAGCCAAGTGAGCGGATTCGGGACAGCTTCCTACGAGCAGTACTTC. Translating it yields CASSQVSGFGTASYEQYF. The chain uses TRBV14 and TRBJ2-7; 7 nucleotides line up with TRBD1. The CDR3 has 18 residues. Germline loops: CDR1 SGHDN, CDR2 FVKESK. Trimming at V came to 1 base and at J to 1 base, leaving 13 bases not matched to a gene.

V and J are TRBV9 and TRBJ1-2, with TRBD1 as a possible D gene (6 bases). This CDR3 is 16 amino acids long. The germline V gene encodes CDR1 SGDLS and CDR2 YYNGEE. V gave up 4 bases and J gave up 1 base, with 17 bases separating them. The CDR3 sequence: CASSPPAGALNYGYTF. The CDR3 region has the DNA TGTGCCAGCAGCCCCCCCGCAGGGGCCCTTAACTATGGCTACACCTTC.

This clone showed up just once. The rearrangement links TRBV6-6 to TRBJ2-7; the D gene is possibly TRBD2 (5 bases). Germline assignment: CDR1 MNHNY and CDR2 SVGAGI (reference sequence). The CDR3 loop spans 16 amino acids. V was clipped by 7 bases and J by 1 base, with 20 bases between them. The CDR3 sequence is CASTPRGSAKSYEQYF. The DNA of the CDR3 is TGTGCCAGCACCCCACGGGGAAGCGCTAAATCCTACGAGCAGTACTTC.

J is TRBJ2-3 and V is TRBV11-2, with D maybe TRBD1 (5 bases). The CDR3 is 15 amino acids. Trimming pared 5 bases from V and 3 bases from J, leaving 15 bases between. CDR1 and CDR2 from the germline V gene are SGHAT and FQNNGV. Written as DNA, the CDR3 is TGTGCCAGCAGCCCCCAGGGCGCCGGGACAGATACGCAGTATTTT. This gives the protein CASSPQGAGTDTQYF.

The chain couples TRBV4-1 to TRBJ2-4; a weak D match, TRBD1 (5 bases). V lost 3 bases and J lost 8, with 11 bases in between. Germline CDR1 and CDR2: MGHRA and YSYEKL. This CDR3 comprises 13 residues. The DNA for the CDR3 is TGCGCCAGCAGCCATGTAGGGGTTGACATTCAGTACTTC. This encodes CASSHVGVDIQYF.

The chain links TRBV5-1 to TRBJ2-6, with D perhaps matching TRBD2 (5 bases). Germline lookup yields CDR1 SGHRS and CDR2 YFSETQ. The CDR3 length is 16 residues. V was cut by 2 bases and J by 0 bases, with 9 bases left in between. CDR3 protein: CASSFSGRSGANVLTF. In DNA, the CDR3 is TGCGCCAGCAGCTTCAGCGGACGCTCTGGGGCCAACGTCCTGACTTTC.

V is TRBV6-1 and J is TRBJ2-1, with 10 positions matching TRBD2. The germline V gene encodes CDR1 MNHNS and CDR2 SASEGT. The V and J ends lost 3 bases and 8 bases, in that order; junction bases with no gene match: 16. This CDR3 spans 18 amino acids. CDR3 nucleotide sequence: TGTGCCAGCAGTGACCAAAGGAAGGACTCTAGCGGGAGCGATGAGCAGTTCTTC. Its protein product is CASSDQRKDSSGSDEQFF.

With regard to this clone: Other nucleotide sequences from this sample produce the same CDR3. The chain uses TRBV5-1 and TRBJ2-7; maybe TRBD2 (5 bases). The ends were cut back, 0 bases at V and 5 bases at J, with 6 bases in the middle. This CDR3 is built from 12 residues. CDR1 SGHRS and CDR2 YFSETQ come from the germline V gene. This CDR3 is CASSLAGNEQYF. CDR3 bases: TGCGCCAGCAGCTTGGCCGGGAACGAGCAGTACTTC. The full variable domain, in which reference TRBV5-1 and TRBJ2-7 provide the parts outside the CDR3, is KAGVTQTPRYLIKTRGQQVTLSCSPISGHRSVSWYQQTPGQGLQFLFEYFSETQRNKGNFPGRFSGRQFSNSRSEMNVSTLELGDSALYLCASSLAGNEQYFGPGTRLTVT.

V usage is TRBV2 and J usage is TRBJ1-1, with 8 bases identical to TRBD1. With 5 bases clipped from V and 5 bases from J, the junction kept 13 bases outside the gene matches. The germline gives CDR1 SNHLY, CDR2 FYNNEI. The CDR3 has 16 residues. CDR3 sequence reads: CASSPVTGGFGTEAFF. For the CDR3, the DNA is TGTGCCAGCAGTCCTGTAACAGGGGGGTTTGGGACTGAAGCTTTCTTT.

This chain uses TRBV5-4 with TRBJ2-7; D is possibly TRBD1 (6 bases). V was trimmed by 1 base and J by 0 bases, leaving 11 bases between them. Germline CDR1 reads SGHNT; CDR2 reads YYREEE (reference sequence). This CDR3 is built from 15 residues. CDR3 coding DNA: TGTGCCAGCAGCTTGTCAGAACAGGGCTCCTACGAGCAGTACTTC. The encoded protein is CASSLSEQGSYEQYF.

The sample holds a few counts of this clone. The CDR3 spells CASSLLAGELFF. The CDR3 nucleotides are TGTGCCAGCAGTTTGTTAGCCGGGGAGCTGTTTTTT. The chain combines TRBV6-5 with TRBJ2-2; no reliable D call. V was trimmed by 4 bases and J by 6 bases, leaving 6 bases between them. In germline, CDR1 is MNHEY, CDR2 SVGAGI. CDR3 size: 12 residues.

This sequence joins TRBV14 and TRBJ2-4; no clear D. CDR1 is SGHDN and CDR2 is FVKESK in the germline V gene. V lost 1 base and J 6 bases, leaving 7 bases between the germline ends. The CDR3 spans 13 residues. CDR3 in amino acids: CASSQVGLNIQYF. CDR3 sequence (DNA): TGTGCCAGCAGCCAAGTGGGCTTAAACATTCAGTACTTC.

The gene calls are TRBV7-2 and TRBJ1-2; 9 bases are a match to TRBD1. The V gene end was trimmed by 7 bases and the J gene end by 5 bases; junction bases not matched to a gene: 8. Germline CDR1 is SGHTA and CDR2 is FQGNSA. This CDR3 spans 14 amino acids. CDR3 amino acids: CASTPWTGEYGYTF. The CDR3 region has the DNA TGTGCCAGCACCCCGTGGACAGGGGAGTATGGCTACACCTTC.

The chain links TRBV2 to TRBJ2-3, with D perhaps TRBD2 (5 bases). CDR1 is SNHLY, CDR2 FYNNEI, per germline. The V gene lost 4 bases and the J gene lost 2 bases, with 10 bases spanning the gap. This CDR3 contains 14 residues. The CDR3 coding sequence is TGTGCCAGCAGTGGGACTCCGCCCACAGATACGCAGTATTTT. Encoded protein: CASSGTPPTDTQYF.

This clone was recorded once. The CDR3 sequence is CASSPTGGEGTQYF. The CDR3 bases are TGTGCCAGCAGCCCAACAGGGGGCGAGGGGACCCAGTACTTC. The chain uses TRBV5-6 and TRBJ2-5, with 9 bases fitting TRBD1. Trimming removed 4 bases from V and 7 bases from J; junction bases left unmatched: 8. The CDR3 spans 14 residues. The germline V gene has CDR1 SGHDT and CDR2 YYEEEE. Based on the CDR3 plus reference TRBV5-6 and TRBJ2-5, the full variable domain is DAGVTQSPTHLIKTRGQQVTLRCSPKSGHDTVSWYQQALGQGPQFIFQYYEEEERQRGNFPDRFSGHQFPNYSSELNVNALLLGDSALYLCASSPTGGEGTQYFGPGTRLLVL.

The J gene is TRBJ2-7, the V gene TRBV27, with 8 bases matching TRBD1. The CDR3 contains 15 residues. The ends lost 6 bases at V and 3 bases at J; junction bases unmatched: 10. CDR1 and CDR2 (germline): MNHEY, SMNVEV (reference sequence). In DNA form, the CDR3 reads TGTGCCAGCAGGATGCGGGACAGGCCTGTCTACGAGCAGTACTTC. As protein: CASRMRDRPVYEQYF.

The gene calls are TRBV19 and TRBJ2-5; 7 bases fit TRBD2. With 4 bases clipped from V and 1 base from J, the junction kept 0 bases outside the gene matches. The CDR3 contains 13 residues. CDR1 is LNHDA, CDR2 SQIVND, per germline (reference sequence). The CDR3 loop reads CASSKRGQETQYF. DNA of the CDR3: TGTGCCAGTAGTAAGCGGGGCCAAGAGACCCAGTACTTC.

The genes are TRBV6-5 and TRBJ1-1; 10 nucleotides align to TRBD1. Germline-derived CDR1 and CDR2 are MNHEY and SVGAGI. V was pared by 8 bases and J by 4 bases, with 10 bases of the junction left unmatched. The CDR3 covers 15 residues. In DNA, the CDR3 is TGTGCCAGCTCGATCGACAGGGGGCAGAGCACTGAAGCTTTCTTT. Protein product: CASSIDRGQSTEAFF.

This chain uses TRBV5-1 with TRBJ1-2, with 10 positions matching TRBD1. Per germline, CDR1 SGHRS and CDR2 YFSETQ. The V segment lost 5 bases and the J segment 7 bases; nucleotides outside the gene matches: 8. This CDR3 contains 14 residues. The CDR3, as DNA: TGCGCCAGCAGGGTACAGGGACAGGGGACTGGCTACACCTTC. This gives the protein CASRVQGQGTGYTF.